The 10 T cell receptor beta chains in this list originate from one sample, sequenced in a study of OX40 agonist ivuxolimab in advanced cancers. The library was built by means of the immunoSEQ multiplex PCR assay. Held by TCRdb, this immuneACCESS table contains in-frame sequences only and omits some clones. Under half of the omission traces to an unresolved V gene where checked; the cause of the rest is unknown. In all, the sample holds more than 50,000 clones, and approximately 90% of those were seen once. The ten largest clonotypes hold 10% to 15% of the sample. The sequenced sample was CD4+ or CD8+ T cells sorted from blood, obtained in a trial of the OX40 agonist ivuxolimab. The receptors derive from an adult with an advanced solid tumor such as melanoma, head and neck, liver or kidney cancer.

The CDR3 DNA follows: TGTGCCAGCTACAGAGCCCACACAGATACGCAGTATTTT. Protein sequence: CASYRAHTDTQYF. The V call is TRBV6-5, the J call TRBJ2-3; D is undetermined. CDR1 and CDR2 (germline): MNHEY, SVGAGI. V was trimmed by 8 bases and J by 2 bases, leaving 11 bases between them. There are 13 residues in the CDR3.

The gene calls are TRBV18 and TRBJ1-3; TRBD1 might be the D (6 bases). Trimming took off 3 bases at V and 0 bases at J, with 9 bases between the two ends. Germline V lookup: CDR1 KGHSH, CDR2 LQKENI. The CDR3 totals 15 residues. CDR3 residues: CASSPDSNSGNTIYF. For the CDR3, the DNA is TGTGCCAGCTCACCGGACAGTAACTCTGGAAACACCATATATTTT.

CDR3 in amino acids: CASSLGGSTGELFF. The CDR3 DNA follows: TGCGCCAGCTCCCTGGGGGGTTCGACCGGGGAGCTGTTTTTT. The chain uses TRBV10-2 and TRBJ2-2, with D perhaps matching TRBD2 (6 bases). The germline CDR1 and CDR2 sequences are WSHSY and SAAADI. With 8 bases removed from V and 5 bases from J, the gap between germline ends came to 15 bases. CDR3 length: 14 amino acids.

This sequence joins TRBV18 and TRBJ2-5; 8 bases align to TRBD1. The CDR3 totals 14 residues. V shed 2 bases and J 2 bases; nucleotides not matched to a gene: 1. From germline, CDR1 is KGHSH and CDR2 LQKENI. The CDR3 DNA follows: TGTGCCAGCTCACCAAACAGGGGGCAAGAGACCCAGTACTTC. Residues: CASSPNRGQETQYF.

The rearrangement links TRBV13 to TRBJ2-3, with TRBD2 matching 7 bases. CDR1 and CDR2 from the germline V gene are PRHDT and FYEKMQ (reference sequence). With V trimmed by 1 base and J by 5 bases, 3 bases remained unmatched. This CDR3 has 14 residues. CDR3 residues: CASSLALAVDTQYF. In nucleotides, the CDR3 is TGTGCCAGCAGCTTAGCCCTAGCGGTAGATACGCAGTATTTT. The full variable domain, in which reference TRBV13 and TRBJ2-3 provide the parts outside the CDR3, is AAGVIQSPRHLIKEKRETATLKCYPIPRHDTVYWYQQGPGQDPQFLISFYEKMQSDKGSIPDRFSAQQFSDYHSELNMSSLELGDSALYFCASSLALAVDTQYFGPGTRLTVL.

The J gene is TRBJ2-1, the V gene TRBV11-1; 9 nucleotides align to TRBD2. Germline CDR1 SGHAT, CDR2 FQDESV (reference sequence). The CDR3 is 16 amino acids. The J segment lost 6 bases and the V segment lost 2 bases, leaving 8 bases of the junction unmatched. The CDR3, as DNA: TGTGCCAGCAGCTTACCGCGGGAGGGCCGAAGCAATGAGCAGTTCTTC. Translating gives CASSLPREGRSNEQFF.

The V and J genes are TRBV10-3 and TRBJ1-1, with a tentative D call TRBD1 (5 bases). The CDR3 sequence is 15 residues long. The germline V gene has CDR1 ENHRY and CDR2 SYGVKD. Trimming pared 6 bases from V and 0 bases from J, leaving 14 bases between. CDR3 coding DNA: TGTGCCATCAGGCCATCCGGGGGGGTGAACACTGAAGCTTTCTTT. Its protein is CAIRPSGGVNTEAFF.

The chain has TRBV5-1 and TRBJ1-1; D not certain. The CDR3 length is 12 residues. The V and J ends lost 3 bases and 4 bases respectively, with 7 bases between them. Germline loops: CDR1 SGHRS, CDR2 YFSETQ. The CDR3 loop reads CASSSEGTEAFF. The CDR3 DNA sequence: TGCGCCAGCAGCTCCGAGGGCACTGAAGCTTTCTTT.

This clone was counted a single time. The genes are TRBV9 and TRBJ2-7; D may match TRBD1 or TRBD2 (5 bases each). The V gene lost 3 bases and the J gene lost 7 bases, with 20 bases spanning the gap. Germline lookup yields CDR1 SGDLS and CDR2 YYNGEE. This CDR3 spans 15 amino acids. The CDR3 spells CASSASPGAAWEQYF. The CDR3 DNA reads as TGTGCCAGCAGCGCTAGCCCCGGGGCGGCTTGGGAGCAGTACTTC.

CDR3 bases: TGCGCCAGCAGCTTGTGGCAGGGAGACTACAATGAGCAGTTCTTC. It yields the protein CASSLWQGDYNEQFF. J is TRBJ2-1 and V is TRBV5-1, with D possibly being TRBD1 or TRBD2 (5 bases each). The CDR3 runs 15 residues. The ends were cut back, 1 base at V and 3 bases at J, with 11 bases in the middle. Germline V gives CDR1 SGHRS, CDR2 YFSETQ.